The 12 T cell receptor beta chains in this list originate from one sample, sequenced in a study of long-term antiretroviral therapy in people with HIV. A v3.0 immunoSEQ assay was performed at survey level. Data came from immunoSEQ multiplex PCR; TCRdb stores just in-frame clones and leaves some out. Of 20,000 or so clones in the sample, roughly 87% were seen once. Sequenced material: unsorted PBMCs, taken 1.8 years before starting antiretroviral therapy. These receptor sequences come from a man in his fifties with HIV.

The chain couples TRBV30 to TRBJ2-5; perhaps D is TRBD1 or TRBD2 (5 bases each). This CDR3 spans 16 amino acids. Germline assignment: CDR1 GTSNPN and CDR2 SVGIG (reference sequence). Trimming stripped 4 bases from V and 0 bases from J, with 18 bases between. The CDR3 loop is CAWTSESGADQETQYF. CDR3 coding DNA: TGTGCCTGGACCTCCGAGTCCGGGGCCGACCAAGAGACCCAGTACTTC.

The genes are TRBV5-1 and TRBJ1-1, with 7 bases that match TRBD1. Per germline, CDR1 SGHRS and CDR2 YFSETQ. The CDR3 totals 15 residues. V lost 2 bases, J lost 0 bases, and 4 bases stayed unmatched. The CDR3 loop is CASSFLRGVNTEAFF. Here the CDR3 DNA reads TGCGCCAGCAGCTTCCTCAGGGGGGTGAACACTGAAGCTTTCTTT.

CDR3 sequence (DNA): TGCGCCAGCAGTCAAGGATCCAATAGCAATCAGCCCCAGCATTTT. It codes for CASSQGSNSNQPQHF. The chain carries TRBV5-1 and TRBJ1-5; D is undetermined. This CDR3 spans 15 amino acids. The germline V and J ends were trimmed by 5 bases and 0 bases, with 12 bases remaining between them. Germline V gene sequence: CDR1 SGHRS, CDR2 YFSETQ. Drawing the rest from reference TRBV5-1 and TRBJ1-5, the complete variable domain is KAGVTQTPRYLIKTRGQQVTLSCSPISGHRSVSWYQQTPGQGLQFLFEYFSETQRNKGNFPGRFSGRQFSNSRSEMNVSTLELGDSALYLCASSQGSNSNQPQHFGDGTRLSIL.

This chain links TRBV5-6 with TRBJ2-3; 15 bases align to TRBD2. This CDR3 region has 15 residues. CDR1 and CDR2 from the germline V gene are SGHDT and YYEEEE. V was clipped by 4 bases and J by 9 bases; unmatched bases: 6. The CDR3 loop is CASSAGTSGGHTQYF. CDR3 nucleotides: TGTGCCAGCAGCGCCGGGACTAGCGGGGGGCACACGCAGTATTTT.

V usage is TRBV18 and J usage is TRBJ2-3, with TRBD2 identical over 7 bases. Germline V gene lookup returns CDR1 KGHSH and CDR2 LQKENI. The CDR3 loop spans 15 amino acids. The V segment lost 2 bases and the J segment 1 base; nucleotides outside the gene matches: 3. The chain's CDR3 is CASSPVAGGTDTQYF. CDR3 bases: TGTGCCAGCTCACCAGTGGCGGGGGGCACAGATACGCAGTATTTT.

CDR3 nucleotide sequence: TGTGCCACCTCCCCCATGGGCAACTACAATGAGCAGTTCTTC. This gives the protein CATSPMGNYNEQFF. This chain uses TRBV6-5 with TRBJ2-1; D call uncertain. Trimming removed 10 bases at V and 3 bases at J, with 16 bases between. The CDR3 loop spans 14 amino acids. From germline, CDR1 is MNHEY and CDR2 SVGAGI.

V is TRBV12-5 and J is TRBJ2-1; no definite D call. Germline lookup yields CDR1 LGHNT and CDR2 FRNRAP. CDR3 length: 14 amino acids. V was pared by 7 bases and J by 4 bases, with 14 bases between. For the CDR3, the DNA is TGTGCTAGTGAGAGATTTGGGAATTACAATGAGCAGTTCTTC. Amino acids: CASERFGNYNEQFF.

This rearrangement joins TRBV5-1 to TRBJ2-3; perhaps TRBD2 as D (7 bases). Germline-derived CDR1 and CDR2 are SGHRS and YFSETQ. Trimming left V 4 bases short and J 2 bases short, with 14 bases between. This CDR3 has 15 amino acids. CDR3 amino acids: CASSDPGGSTDTQYF. The CDR3 DNA sequence: TGCGCCAGCAGCGACCCGGGGGGCTCCACAGATACGCAGTATTTT.

The chain recombines TRBV30 with TRBJ2-4; D unclear. This CDR3 spans 12 amino acids. The V gene lost 3 bases and the J gene lost 10 bases, with 13 bases spanning the gap. The germline CDR1 and CDR2 sequences are GTSNPN and SVGIG (reference sequence). The CDR3 here is CAWRPPSLIQYF. For the CDR3, the DNA is TGTGCCTGGAGGCCCCCCAGTTTGATTCAGTACTTC.

This clone showed up just once. The gene calls are TRBV6-1 and TRBJ1-2; D gene ambiguous. V lost 6 bases and J lost 6, with 14 bases in between. There are 13 residues in the CDR3. From germline, CDR1 is MNHNS and CDR2 SASEGT. The CDR3 here is CASSLTPRDGYTF. The CDR3 bases are TGTGCCAGCAGCCTAACACCCCGAGATGGCTACACCTTC.

V and J are TRBV5-5 and TRBJ1-4; D is unclear. The germline gives CDR1 SGHKS, CDR2 YYEKEE (reference sequence). This CDR3 region has 15 residues. Deletions cut 0 bases from V and 7 bases from J, with 13 bases between. The DNA for the CDR3 is TGTGCCAGCAGCTTGGACGGGGTCAGGAGTGAAAAACTGTTTTTT. As protein: CASSLDGVRSEKLFF.

This chain uses TRBV7-9 with TRBJ1-1, with D maybe TRBD1 (6 bases). Trimming took off 5 bases at V and 0 bases at J, with 19 bases between the two ends. The CDR3 extends over 17 amino acids. Germline loops: CDR1 SEHNR, CDR2 FQNEAQ (reference sequence). CDR3 sequence: CASSPDRRRKMNTEAFF. CDR3 DNA sequence: TGTGCCAGCAGCCCCGACAGGCGCCGGAAAATGAACACTGAAGCTTTCTTT.